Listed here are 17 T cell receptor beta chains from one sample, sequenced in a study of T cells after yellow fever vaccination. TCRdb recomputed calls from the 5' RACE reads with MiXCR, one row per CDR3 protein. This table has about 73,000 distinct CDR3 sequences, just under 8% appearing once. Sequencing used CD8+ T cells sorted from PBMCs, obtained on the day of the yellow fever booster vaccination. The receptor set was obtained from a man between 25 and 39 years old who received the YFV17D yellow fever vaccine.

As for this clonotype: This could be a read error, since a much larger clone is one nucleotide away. The CDR3 reads CASSCSSGDFQHF. The CDR3 DNA follows: TGTGCCAGCAGTTGCTCGAGTGGGGACTTTCAGCATTTT. The chain has TRBV6-5 and TRBJ1-5; D is possibly TRBD1 (5 bases). Germline V gene lookup returns CDR1 MNHEY and CDR2 SVGAGI. V was shortened by 4 bases and J by 13 bases, with 17 bases between the two germline ends. The CDR3 runs to 13 residues.

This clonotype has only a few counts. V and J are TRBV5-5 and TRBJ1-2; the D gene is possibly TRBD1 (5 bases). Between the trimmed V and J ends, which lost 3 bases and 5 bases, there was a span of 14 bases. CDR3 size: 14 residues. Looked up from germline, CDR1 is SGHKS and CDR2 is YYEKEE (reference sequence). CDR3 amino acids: CASSSGVDTYGYTF. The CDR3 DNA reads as TGTGCCAGCAGCTCTGGGGTGGACACTTATGGCTACACCTTC.

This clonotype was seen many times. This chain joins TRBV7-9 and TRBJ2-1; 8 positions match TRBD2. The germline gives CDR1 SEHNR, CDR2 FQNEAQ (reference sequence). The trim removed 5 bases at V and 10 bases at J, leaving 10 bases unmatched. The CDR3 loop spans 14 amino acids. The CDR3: CASSLSGSLLEQFF. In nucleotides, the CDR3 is TGTGCCAGCAGCCTCAGCGGGAGTCTATTAGAGCAGTTCTTC.

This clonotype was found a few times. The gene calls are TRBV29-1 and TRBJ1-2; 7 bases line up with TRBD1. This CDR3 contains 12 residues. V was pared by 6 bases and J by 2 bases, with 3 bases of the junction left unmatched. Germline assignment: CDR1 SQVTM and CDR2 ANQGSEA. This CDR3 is CSVDRENYGYTF. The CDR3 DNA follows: TGCAGCGTCGACAGGGAAAACTATGGCTACACCTTC.

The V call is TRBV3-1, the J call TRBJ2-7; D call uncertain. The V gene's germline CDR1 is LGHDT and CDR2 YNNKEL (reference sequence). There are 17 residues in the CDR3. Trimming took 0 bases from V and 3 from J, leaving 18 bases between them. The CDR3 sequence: CASSQDLPPLAHYEQYF. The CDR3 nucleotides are TGTGCCAGCAGCCAAGATCTGCCGCCCTTGGCCCACTACGAGCAGTACTTC.

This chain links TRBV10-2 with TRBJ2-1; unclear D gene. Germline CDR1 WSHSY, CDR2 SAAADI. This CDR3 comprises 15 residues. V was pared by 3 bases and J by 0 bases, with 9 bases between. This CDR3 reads CASSDLRSSYNEQFF. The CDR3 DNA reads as TGCGCCAGCAGTGACTTGCGGAGCTCCTACAATGAGCAGTTCTTC.

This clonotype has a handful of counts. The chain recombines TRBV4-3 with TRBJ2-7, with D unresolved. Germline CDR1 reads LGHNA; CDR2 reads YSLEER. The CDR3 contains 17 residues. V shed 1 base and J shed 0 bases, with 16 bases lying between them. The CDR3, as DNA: TGCGCCAGCAGCCAAGCGACGGACGGGCTTCTCTCCTACGAGCAGTACTTC. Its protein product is CASSQATDGLLSYEQYF.

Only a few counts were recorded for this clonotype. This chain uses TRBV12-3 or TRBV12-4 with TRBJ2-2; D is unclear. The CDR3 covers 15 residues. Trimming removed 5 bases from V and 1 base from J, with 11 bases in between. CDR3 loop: CASSNPWENTGELFF. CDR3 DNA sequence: TGTGCCAGCAGTAACCCTTGGGAGAACACCGGGGAGCTGTTTTTT.

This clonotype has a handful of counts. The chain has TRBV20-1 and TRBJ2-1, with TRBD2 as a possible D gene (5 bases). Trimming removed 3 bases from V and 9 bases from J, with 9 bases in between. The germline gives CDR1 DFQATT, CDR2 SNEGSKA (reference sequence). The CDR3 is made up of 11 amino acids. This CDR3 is CSASRGAEQFF. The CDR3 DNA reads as TGCAGTGCTAGCCGGGGAGCTGAGCAGTTCTTC.

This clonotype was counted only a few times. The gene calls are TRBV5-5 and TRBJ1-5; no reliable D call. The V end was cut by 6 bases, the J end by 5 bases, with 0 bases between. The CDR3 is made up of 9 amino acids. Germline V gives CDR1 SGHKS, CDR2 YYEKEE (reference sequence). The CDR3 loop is CASNQPQHF. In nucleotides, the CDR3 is TGTGCCAGCAATCAGCCCCAGCATTTT.

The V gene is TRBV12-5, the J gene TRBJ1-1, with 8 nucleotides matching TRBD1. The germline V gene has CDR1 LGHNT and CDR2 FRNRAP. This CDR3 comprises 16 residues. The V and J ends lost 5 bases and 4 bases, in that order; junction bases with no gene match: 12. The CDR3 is CASGNPGQGGGTEAFF. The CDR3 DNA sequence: TGTGCTAGTGGTAATCCTGGACAGGGAGGCGGCACTGAAGCTTTCTTT.

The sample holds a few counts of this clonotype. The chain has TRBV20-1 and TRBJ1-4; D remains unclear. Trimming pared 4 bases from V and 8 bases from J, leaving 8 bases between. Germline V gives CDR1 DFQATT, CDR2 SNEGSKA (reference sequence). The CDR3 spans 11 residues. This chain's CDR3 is CSAIRREKLFF. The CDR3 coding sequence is TGCAGTGCTATTCGGAGAGAAAAACTGTTTTTT.

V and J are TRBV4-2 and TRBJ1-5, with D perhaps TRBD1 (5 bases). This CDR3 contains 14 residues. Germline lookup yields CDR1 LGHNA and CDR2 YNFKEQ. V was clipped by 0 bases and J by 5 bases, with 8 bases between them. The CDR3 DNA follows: TGTGCCAGCAGCCAAGAAGACAGCGATCAGCCCCAGCATTTT. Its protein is CASSQEDSDQPQHF.

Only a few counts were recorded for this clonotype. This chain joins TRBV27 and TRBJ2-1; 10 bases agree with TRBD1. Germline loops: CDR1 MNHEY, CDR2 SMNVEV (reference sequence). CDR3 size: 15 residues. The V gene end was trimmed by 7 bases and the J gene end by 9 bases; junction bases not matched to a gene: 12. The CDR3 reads CASTPKTGGLLEQFF. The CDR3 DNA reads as TGTGCCAGCACCCCGAAGACAGGGGGCCTTCTTGAGCAGTTCTTC.

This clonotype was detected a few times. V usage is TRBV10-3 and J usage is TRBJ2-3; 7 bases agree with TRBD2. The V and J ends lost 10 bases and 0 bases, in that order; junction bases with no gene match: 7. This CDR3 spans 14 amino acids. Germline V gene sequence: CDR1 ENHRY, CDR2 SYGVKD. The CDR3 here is CATESGDSTDTQYF. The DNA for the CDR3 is TGTGCCACCGAAAGCGGGGATAGCACAGATACGCAGTATTTT.

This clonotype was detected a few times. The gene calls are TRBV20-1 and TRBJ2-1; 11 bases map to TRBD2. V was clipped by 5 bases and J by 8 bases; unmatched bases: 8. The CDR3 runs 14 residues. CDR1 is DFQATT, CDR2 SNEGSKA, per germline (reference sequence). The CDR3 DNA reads TGCAGTGCTGATACTAGCGGGAGAGTCGATGAGCAGTTCTTC. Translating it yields CSADTSGRVDEQFF.

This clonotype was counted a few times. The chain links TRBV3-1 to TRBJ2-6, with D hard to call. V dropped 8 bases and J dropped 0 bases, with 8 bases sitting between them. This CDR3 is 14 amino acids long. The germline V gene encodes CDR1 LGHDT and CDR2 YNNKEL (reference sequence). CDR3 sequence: CASAQSSGANVLTF. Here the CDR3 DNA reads TGTGCCAGCGCTCAGAGCTCTGGGGCCAACGTCCTGACTTTC.